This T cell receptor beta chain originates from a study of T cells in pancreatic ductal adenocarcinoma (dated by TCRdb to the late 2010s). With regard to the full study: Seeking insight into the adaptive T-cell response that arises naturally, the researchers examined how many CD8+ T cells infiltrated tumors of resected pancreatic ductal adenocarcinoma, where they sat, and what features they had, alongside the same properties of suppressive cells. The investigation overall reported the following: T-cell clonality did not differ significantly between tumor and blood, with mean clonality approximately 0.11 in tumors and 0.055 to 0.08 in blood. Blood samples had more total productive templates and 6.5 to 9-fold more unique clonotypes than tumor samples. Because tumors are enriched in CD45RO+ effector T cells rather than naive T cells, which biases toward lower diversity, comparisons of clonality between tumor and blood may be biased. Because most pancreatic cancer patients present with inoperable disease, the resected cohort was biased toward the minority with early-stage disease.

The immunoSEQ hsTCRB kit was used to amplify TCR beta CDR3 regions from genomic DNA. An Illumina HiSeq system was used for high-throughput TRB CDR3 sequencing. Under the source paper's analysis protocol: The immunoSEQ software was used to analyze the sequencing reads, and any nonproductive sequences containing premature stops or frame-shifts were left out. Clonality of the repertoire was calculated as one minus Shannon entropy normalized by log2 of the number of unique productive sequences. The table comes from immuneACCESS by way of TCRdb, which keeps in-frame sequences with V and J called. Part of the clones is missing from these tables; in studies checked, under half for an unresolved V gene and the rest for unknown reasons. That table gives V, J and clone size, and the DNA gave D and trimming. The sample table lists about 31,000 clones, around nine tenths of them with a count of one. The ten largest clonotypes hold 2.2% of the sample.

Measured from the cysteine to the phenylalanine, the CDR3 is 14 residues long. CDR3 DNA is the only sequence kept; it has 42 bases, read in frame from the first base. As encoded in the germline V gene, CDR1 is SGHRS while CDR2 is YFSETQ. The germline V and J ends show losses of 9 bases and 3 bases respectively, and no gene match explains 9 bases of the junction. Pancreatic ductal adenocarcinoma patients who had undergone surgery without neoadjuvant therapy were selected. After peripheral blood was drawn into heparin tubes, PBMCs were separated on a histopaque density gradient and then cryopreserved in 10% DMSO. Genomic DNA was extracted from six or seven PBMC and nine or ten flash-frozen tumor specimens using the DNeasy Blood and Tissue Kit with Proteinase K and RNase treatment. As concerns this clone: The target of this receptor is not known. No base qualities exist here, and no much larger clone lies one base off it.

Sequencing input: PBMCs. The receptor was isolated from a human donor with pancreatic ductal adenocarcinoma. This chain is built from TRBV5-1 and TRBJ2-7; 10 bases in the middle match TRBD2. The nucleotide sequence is TGCGCCACCAAACCGGGACTAGCGCACTACGAGCAGTACTTC. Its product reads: CATKPGLAHYEQYF. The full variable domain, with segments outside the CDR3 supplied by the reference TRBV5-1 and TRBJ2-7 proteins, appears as KAGVTQTPRYLIKTRGQQVTLSCSPISGHRSVSWYQQTPGQGLQFLFEYFSETQRNKGNFPGRFSGRQFSNSRSEMNVSTLELGDSALYLCATKPGLAHYEQYFGPGTRLTVT.